This passage covers 30 T cell receptor beta chains from one sample sequenced in a study of T cells of healthy individuals. TCRdb redid the calling of the 5' RACE reads with MiXCR, one entry per CDR3 protein. In the table there are 65,000 to 95,000 distinct CDR3 sequences, approximately 5.4% of which are singletons. The receptors were sampled from a female donor in good health.

This clonotype appeared many times. The V and J genes are TRBV30 and TRBJ2-7; TRBD1 matches 7 bases. Unmatched junction bases numbered 5, after V lost 4 bases and J lost 2 bases. Germline CDR1 and CDR2: GTSNPN and SVGIG (reference sequence). This CDR3 contains 13 residues. DNA of the CDR3: TGTGCCTGGAAAAGGGGGCACCCCTACGAGCAGTACTTC. Translation gives CAWKRGHPYEQYF.

This clonotype occurred many times. The chain carries TRBV27 and TRBJ1-2; weak D call: TRBD1 (5 bases). CDR3 length: 16 amino acids. V was trimmed by 2 bases and J by 8 bases, leaving 21 bases between them. In germline, CDR1 is MNHEY, CDR2 SMNVEV (reference sequence). CDR3 sequence: CASSLVPGHRGEGYTF. The CDR3 coding sequence is TGTGCCAGCAGTTTAGTCCCCGGACATCGGGGCGAAGGCTACACCTTC.

The V call is TRBV28, the J call TRBJ1-1, with unresolved D. The CDR3 is 13 residues long. CDR1 and CDR2 from the germline V gene are MDHEN and SYDVKM. The germline V and J ends were trimmed by 5 bases and 1 base, with 8 bases remaining between them. The CDR3 nucleotides read TGTGCCAGCAGTCATCCCCCGAACACTGAAGCTTTCTTT. Translating gives CASSHPPNTEAFF.

The chain joins TRBV7-6 to TRBJ2-1, with D perhaps TRBD1 (5 bases). The CDR3 extends over 14 amino acids. Germline CDR1 and CDR2: SGHVS and FNYEAQ. Trimming pared 8 bases from V and 13 bases from J, leaving 24 bases between. CDR3 DNA sequence: TGTGCCAGCGCGTCCTCCGGACACTTCCCTGAACAGTTCTTC. It yields the protein CASASSGHFPEQFF.

This chain joins TRBV12-3 or TRBV12-4 and TRBJ1-2; D perhaps matches TRBD1 (6 bases). The CDR3 runs 14 residues. Trimming shortened V by 6 bases and J by 2 bases, and 13 bases separated the two germline ends. CDR3 bases: TGTGCCAGCAGGTACCTACAGGGAAACTATGGCTACACCTTC. Its protein is CASRYLQGNYGYTF.

The sample holds a few counts of this clonotype. The genes are TRBV7-2 and TRBJ1-2, with D perhaps TRBD1 (5 bases). This CDR3 spans 14 amino acids. The germline gives CDR1 SGHTA, CDR2 FQGNSA. V was pared by 2 bases and J by 2 bases, with 9 bases between. CDR3 region: CASSLNGANYGYTF. The CDR3 region has the DNA TGTGCCAGCAGCTTAAACGGGGCCAACTATGGCTACACCTTC.

This clonotype was found a few times. Here the CDR3 reads CASRPGTSGYQETQYF. The CDR3, as DNA: TGTGCCAGCAGACCTGGGACTAGCGGGTACCAAGAGACCCAGTACTTC. The chain couples TRBV7-2 to TRBJ2-5; 12 positions agree with TRBD2. This CDR3 has 16 amino acids. Trimming took 6 bases from V and 0 from J; bases not matched to a gene: 5. The germline gives CDR1 SGHTA, CDR2 FQGNSA.

The table lists this clonotype with many counts. V usage is TRBV7-3 and J usage is TRBJ2-5, with D possibly being TRBD1 or TRBD2 (5 bases each). From germline, CDR1 is SGHTA and CDR2 FQGTGA. There are 13 residues in the CDR3. Trimming removed 10 bases at V and 3 bases at J, with 15 bases between. CDR3 nucleotide sequence: TGTGCCATCACAGGCAGGGACGAAGAGACCCAGTACTTC. Its translation is CAITGRDEETQYF.

In this sample, this clonotype turned up many times. The chain joins TRBV28 to TRBJ2-5; no clear D gene. This CDR3 comprises 18 residues. V lost 1 base and J lost 1, with 19 bases in between. The germline V gene has CDR1 MDHEN and CDR2 SYDVKM. CDR3 protein: CASSLSRVVKSGQETQYF. The CDR3 nucleotides read TGTGCCAGCAGTTTATCAAGGGTTGTGAAGTCAGGCCAAGAGACCCAGTACTTC.

A remark on this clonotype: The junction differs from germline at one of its ends, possibly a read error. The rearrangement joins TRBV2 to TRBJ2-7, with 8 nucleotides matching TRBD1. The CDR3 has 14 amino acids. CDR1 is SNHLY and CDR2 is FYNNEI in the germline V gene. The CDR3 DNA reads TGTGCCAGCAGTAAGGACAGGGCCTACTACGAGCAGCACTTC. Translated, it gives CASSKDRAYYEQHF.

This clonotype has only a few counts. V and J are TRBV10-3 and TRBJ1-4; D might be TRBD1 (6 bases). The CDR3 extends over 15 amino acids. V lost 5 bases to trimming and J lost 7 bases, with 17 bases between them. Per the germline V gene, CDR1 is ENHRY and CDR2 is SYGVKD. This chain's CDR3 is CAISSSRGGGEKLFF. The CDR3 DNA sequence: TGTGCCATCAGTTCATCCAGGGGAGGGGGTGAAAAACTGTTTTTT.

The chain links TRBV20-1 to TRBJ1-4; TRBD1 might be the D (5 bases). Germline V CDR1 and CDR2: DFQATT, SNEGSKA (reference sequence). Trimming pared 5 bases from V and 7 bases from J, leaving 17 bases between. CDR3 length equals 14 residues. CDR3 nucleotide sequence: TGCAGTGCTGAGCAGCCGGGACGACCTGAAAAACTGTTTTTT. Its translation: CSAEQPGRPEKLFF.

This clonotype was observed at least ten times. The V gene is TRBV20-1, the J gene TRBJ2-1, with D tentatively TRBD2 (5 bases). Germline V lookup: CDR1 DFQATT, CDR2 SNEGSKA (reference sequence). V was cut by 2 bases and J by 10 bases, with 12 bases left in between. This CDR3 is built from 12 residues. The CDR3 sequence: CSARILVKEQFF. The CDR3 DNA follows: TGCAGTGCTAGAATACTAGTGAAGGAGCAGTTCTTC.

This clonotype was seen more than once but under ten times. This sequence joins TRBV20-1 and TRBJ1-2, with 8 positions matching TRBD1. The ends lost 6 bases at V and 4 bases at J; junction bases unmatched: 10. Per the germline V gene, CDR1 is DFQATT and CDR2 is SNEGSKA (reference sequence). CDR3 length: 14 amino acids. The CDR3 sequence: CSARDRPRRYGYTF. The CDR3 bases are TGCAGTGCCAGGGACAGGCCTCGCCGCTATGGCTACACCTTC.

This clonotype was seen a handful of times. The V call is TRBV7-2, the J call TRBJ1-3; D is unresolved. V dropped 5 bases and J dropped 0 bases, with 17 bases sitting between them. Germline lookup yields CDR1 SGHTA and CDR2 FQGNSA. This CDR3 comprises 17 residues. The CDR3 loop reads CASSKQNWGGSGNTIYF. In DNA, the CDR3 is TGTGCCAGCAGCAAGCAGAACTGGGGAGGCTCTGGAAACACCATATATTTT. Using reference TRBV7-2 and TRBJ1-3 for the parts outside the CDR3, the full variable domain is GAGVSQSPSNKVTEKGKDVELRCDPISGHTALYWYRQSLGQGLEFLIYFQGNSAPDKSGLPSDRFSAERTGGSVSTLTIQRTQQEDSAVYLCASSKQNWGGSGNTIYFGEGSWLTVV.

This clonotype was seen a few times. The chain combines TRBV4-3 with TRBJ1-5; 7 bases map to TRBD1. CDR1 LGHNA and CDR2 YSLEER come from the germline V gene. V was pared by 2 bases and J by 2 bases, with 6 bases of the junction left unmatched. The CDR3 is 16 residues long. CDR3 DNA: TGCGCCAGCAGCCAATTTAGACAGGGCCGCAATCAGCCCCAGCATTTT. Protein sequence: CASSQFRQGRNQPQHF.

Ten or more counts support this clonotype. This chain links TRBV4-3 with TRBJ2-7; 7 bases are a match to TRBD1. CDR1 and CDR2 (germline): LGHNA, YSLEER. The junction had 3 bases not matched to a gene; V was cut back by 1 base and J by 3 bases. CDR3 length: 14 residues. The CDR3 here is CASSQGRTGYEQYF. The CDR3 nucleotides read TGCGCCAGCAGCCAAGGACGGACAGGCTACGAGCAGTACTTC.

This clonotype has ten or more counts. The V and J genes are TRBV5-1 and TRBJ1-2; 7 nucleotides align to TRBD1. V lost 2 bases and J lost 6; bases outside the gene matches: 4. Per germline, CDR1 SGHRS and CDR2 YFSETQ. This CDR3 comprises 13 residues. The CDR3 reads CASSLQGTDGYTF. The CDR3 DNA sequence: TGCGCCAGCAGCTTACAGGGGACAGATGGCTACACCTTC.

Ten or more counts support this clonotype. It is unclear where the CDR3 begins or ends on the DNA, so no DNA is shown, and the CDR3 is as TCRdb lists it. The genes are TRBV3-1 and TRBJ2-7; the table calls TRBD2, which could not be checked here. Germline CDR1 is LGHDT and CDR2 is YNNKEL (reference sequence). The CDR3 length equals 14 residues, ends included. CDR3 in amino acids: CASSTSQRSYEQYF.

Many counts were recorded for this clonotype. The chain is built from TRBV6-5 and TRBJ1-5; unclear D gene. CDR1 and CDR2 (germline): MNHEY, SVGAGI. CDR3 length: 13 amino acids. The V gene lost 5 bases and the J gene lost 3 bases, with 8 bases spanning the gap. CDR3 coding DNA: TGTGCCAGCAGTCTCAGCCACAATCAGCCCCAGCATTTT. Encoded protein: CASSLSHNQPQHF.

This clonotype was seen repeatedly, ten times or more. V and J are TRBV5-1 and TRBJ2-7, with a possible D match to TRBD1 (5 bases). The CDR3 length is 15 residues. V was trimmed by 1 base and J by 2 bases, leaving 13 bases between them. Germline CDR1 SGHRS, CDR2 YFSETQ. CDR3 amino acids: CASSLIVDSPYEQYF. The CDR3 DNA sequence: TGCGCCAGCAGCTTGATTGTCGACAGCCCCTACGAGCAGTACTTC.

This clonotype showed up many times. The V call is TRBV2, the J call TRBJ1-2; the D is unclear. The CDR3 contains 11 residues. Trimming shortened V by 6 bases and J by 4 bases, and 6 bases separated the two germline ends. Per germline, CDR1 SNHLY and CDR2 FYNNEI. CDR3 protein: CASSESYGYTF. The CDR3 nucleotides are TGTGCCAGCAGCGAGAGCTATGGCTACACCTTC. Variable domain in full (rest from reference TRBV2 and TRBJ1-2): EPEVTQTPSHQVTQMGQEVILRCVPISNHLYFYWYRQILGQKVEFLVSFYNNEISEKSEIFDDQFSVERPDGSNFTLKIRSTKLEDSAMYFCASSESYGYTFGSGTRLTVV.

The chain combines TRBV4-1 with TRBJ2-6; no reliable D call. CDR1 and CDR2 from the germline V gene are MGHRA and YSYEKL. The CDR3 consists of 19 residues. Trimming left V 3 bases short and J 1 base short, with 19 bases between. Here the CDR3 reads CASSHGVRRWKSGANVLTF. The CDR3 nucleotides are TGCGCCAGCAGCCATGGCGTGAGGCGGTGGAAATCTGGGGCCAACGTCCTGACTTTC.

This clonotype has ten or more counts. This chain's CDR3 is CASSSRGAGTQNIQYF. The CDR3 DNA sequence: TGTGCCAGCAGCTCGAGAGGGGCCGGGACTCAAAACATTCAGTACTTC. The rearrangement links TRBV7-2 to TRBJ2-4; TRBD2 might be the D (6 bases). V lost 4 bases, J lost 5 bases, and 18 bases lay in between. CDR3 length: 16 amino acids. CDR1 and CDR2 (germline): SGHTA, FQGNSA.

This clonotype was detected a few times. The genes are TRBV6-5 and TRBJ1-1; the D is unclear. The CDR3 covers 16 residues. Germline loops: CDR1 MNHEY, CDR2 SVGAGI. Trimming pared 0 bases from V and 4 bases from J, leaving 15 bases between. CDR3 protein: CASSYSSGRGSTEAFF. CDR3 in DNA: TGTGCCAGCAGTTACTCGAGCGGCCGGGGATCCACTGAAGCTTTCTTT.

V is TRBV7-9 and J is TRBJ1-1; D not resolved. The V gene's germline CDR1 is SEHNR and CDR2 FQNEAQ (reference sequence). This CDR3 spans 14 amino acids. V was clipped by 3 bases and J by 4 bases, with 12 bases between them. The CDR3 sequence is CASSFDIDLTEAFF. DNA for the CDR3: TGTGCCAGCAGCTTCGACATCGACCTCACTGAAGCTTTCTTT.

There are many counts of this clonotype. The J gene is TRBJ1-1, the V gene TRBV6-5, with unresolved D. The CDR3 covers 11 residues. The ends were cut back, 10 bases at V and 6 bases at J, with 12 bases in the middle. Germline-derived CDR1 and CDR2 are MNHEY and SVGAGI. The CDR3 nucleotides are TGTGCCACCTCAGCCCGGGCTGAAGCTTTCTTT. Protein sequence: CATSARAEAFF.

This clonotype showed up many times. CDR3 coding DNA: TGTGCCAGCAGGGTTGGCAGTTCCTACGAGCAGTACTTC. Translating gives CASRVGSSYEQYF. V and J are TRBV12-3 or TRBV12-4 and TRBJ2-7; D call uncertain. The CDR3 runs to 13 residues. Trimming cost V 6 bases and J 1 base, with 10 bases left between them.

This clonotype was recorded many times. The chain is built from TRBV7-8 and TRBJ1-3, with D maybe TRBD1 (5 bases). The V and J ends lost 1 base and 0 bases respectively, with 10 bases between them. This CDR3 has 16 amino acids. Germline V gene sequence: CDR1 SGHVS, CDR2 FQNEAQ. CDR3 sequence: CASSLGGGSSGNTIYF. The CDR3 region has the DNA TGTGCCAGCAGCTTAGGCGGGGGGTCCTCTGGAAACACCATATATTTT.

This clonotype was seen repeatedly, ten times or more. J is TRBJ1-1 and V is TRBV12-3 or TRBV12-4; no clear D gene. There are 14 residues in the CDR3. V was trimmed by 5 bases and J by 0 bases, leaving 10 bases between them. CDR3 loop: CASSPNVMNTEAFF. CDR3 sequence (DNA): TGTGCCAGCAGTCCGAACGTCATGAACACTGAAGCTTTCTTT.